The 32 T cell receptor beta chains given below trace back to one sample, sequenced in a study of PD-L1 blockade in urothelial cancer (dated by TCRdb to the late 2010s). Libraries were made using the immunoSEQ multiplex PCR assay. The clones in this table, taken by TCRdb from immuneACCESS, are in-frame only. Not every clone is retained; where verified, under half of the shortfall comes from an unresolved V gene, and the cause of the rest is unknown. For this sample there are about 51,000 clones; approximately 84% appear just once. Of the sample, 16% is held by the ten largest clones. Here the sequenced sample was PBMCs, taken around atezolizumab (anti-PD-L1) treatment. The receptors shown here come from a man between 60 and 75 years old with urothelial cancer.

The chain uses TRBV19 and TRBJ2-1; D gene uncertain. This CDR3 has 13 amino acids. V lost 6 bases and J lost 5, with 11 bases in between. The germline gives CDR1 LNHDA, CDR2 SQIVND (reference sequence). The CDR3 nucleotides are TGTGCCAGTAGGTTAGCAGCAAACAATGAGCAGTTCTTC. Amino acids: CASRLAANNEQFF. The complete variable domain, with remaining parts taken from reference TRBV19 and TRBJ2-1, reads DGGITQSPKYLFRKEGQNVTLSCEQNLNHDAMYWYRQDPGQGLRLIYYSQIVNDFQKGDIAEGYSVSREKKESFPLTVTSAQKNPTAFYLCASRLAANNEQFFGPGTRLTVL.

The V and J genes are TRBV25-1 and TRBJ2-3; D is perhaps TRBD2 (5 bases). This CDR3 spans 16 amino acids. Trimming stripped 6 bases from V and 1 base from J, with 17 bases between. Germline CDR1 MGHDK, CDR2 SYGVNS. The CDR3 coding sequence is TGTGCCAGCAGCCGGACCTTTAGCGAGGGCACAGATACGCAGTATTTT. Translating gives CASSRTFSEGTDTQYF.

This chain links TRBV9 with TRBJ1-1; TRBD1 agrees at 8 bases. This CDR3 contains 14 residues. V gave up 4 bases and J gave up 4 bases; unmatched junction bases: 6. Germline V gene lookup returns CDR1 SGDLS and CDR2 YYNGEE. The DNA of the CDR3 is TGTGCCAGCAGCAGGACAGGGCTCGGCACTGAAGCTTTCTTT. The encoded protein is CASSRTGLGTEAFF.

The genes are TRBV19 and TRBJ1-4; TRBD1 is a possible D gene (5 bases). Between the trimmed V and J ends, which lost 4 bases and 8 bases, there was a span of 14 bases. The V gene's germline CDR1 is LNHDA and CDR2 SQIVND (reference sequence). The CDR3 contains 14 residues. The CDR3 DNA is TGTGCCAGTAGTAAAGGACAAAACGGCGAAAAACTGTTTTTT. Its translation is CASSKGQNGEKLFF.

V and J are TRBV9 and TRBJ2-1, with D maybe TRBD2 (5 bases). Per germline, CDR1 SGDLS and CDR2 YYNGEE. Trimming cost V 0 bases and J 8 bases, with 15 bases left between them. CDR3 size: 15 residues. The DNA for the CDR3 is TGTGCCAGCAGCGTAGAGTACACTCGAGCGGATGAGCAGTTCTTC. It yields the protein CASSVEYTRADEQFF.

This clone was recorded once. The rearrangement uses TRBV18 and TRBJ2-6; possible D gene TRBD1, 6 bases. Trimming took off 2 bases at V and 0 bases at J, with 14 bases between the two ends. The CDR3 has 18 residues. Germline V gene sequence: CDR1 KGHSH, CDR2 LQKENI. This CDR3 is CASSPNPDSPSGANVLTF. The CDR3 DNA sequence: TGTGCCAGCTCACCAAATCCGGACAGTCCCTCTGGGGCCAACGTCCTGACTTTC.

J is TRBJ2-7 and V is TRBV10-1; unclear D gene. CDR3 length: 13 residues. Germline CDR1 reads WNHNN; CDR2 reads SYGVQD (reference sequence). V was cut by 4 bases and J by 1 base, with 8 bases left in between. Here the CDR3 DNA reads TGCGCCAGCAGTGCTGTCAGATCCTACGAGCAGTACTTC. Translation gives CASSAVRSYEQYF.

V and J are TRBV4-1 and TRBJ2-1; the match to TRBD1 covers 7 bases. Germline values: CDR1 MGHRA, CDR2 YSYEKL. The V and J ends lost 0 bases and 3 bases, in that order; junction bases with no gene match: 8. The CDR3 length is 17 residues. This CDR3 reads CASSQDYRQGRYNEQFF. The CDR3 nucleotides are TGCGCCAGCAGCCAAGATTATCGACAGGGTCGCTACAATGAGCAGTTCTTC.

The rearrangement uses TRBV7-9 and TRBJ2-1; 11 nucleotides agree with TRBD2. Germline assignment: CDR1 SEHNR and CDR2 FQNEAQ (reference sequence). The ends lost 5 bases at V and 0 bases at J; junction bases unmatched: 3. The CDR3 has 16 residues. Written as DNA, the CDR3 is TGTGCCAGCAGCGGGACTAGCGGAGTCTCCTACAATGAGCAGTTCTTC. Its protein product is CASSGTSGVSYNEQFF.

This clone was observed a few times. V usage is TRBV7-9 and J usage is TRBJ1-6, with D possibly being TRBD1 (5 bases). The V gene's germline CDR1 is SEHNR and CDR2 FQNEAQ (reference sequence). With 2 bases removed from V and 9 bases from J, the gap between germline ends came to 14 bases. The CDR3 is 15 residues long. The CDR3 reads CASSLTGGGGSPLHF. The CDR3 coding sequence is TGTGCCAGCAGCTTAACAGGCGGCGGGGGTTCACCCCTCCACTTT.

This chain joins TRBV5-1 and TRBJ2-3; 9 bases are shared with TRBD1. This CDR3 has 15 amino acids. After removal of 4 bases from V and 5 bases from J, the junction contained 8 bases not matched to a gene. Germline V CDR1 and CDR2: SGHRS, YFSETQ. CDR3 residues: CASSRDRAEEDTQYF. The CDR3 nucleotides read TGCGCCAGCAGCCGGGACAGGGCCGAGGAAGATACGCAGTATTTT.

This chain joins TRBV4-2 and TRBJ1-2; the match to TRBD1 covers 9 bases. The CDR3 loop spans 18 amino acids. CDR1 and CDR2 from the germline V gene are LGHNA and YNFKEQ. V dropped 0 bases and J dropped 0; count of bases not matched to a gene: 8. CDR3 sequence reads: CASSQDLTGGRANYGYTF. For the CDR3, the DNA is TGTGCCAGCAGCCAAGATCTTACAGGGGGCCGCGCTAACTATGGCTACACCTTC.

The chain joins TRBV7-2 to TRBJ2-7; 8 bases match TRBD2. The germline CDR1 and CDR2 sequences are SGHTA and FQGNSA. V trimming: 7 bases; J trimming: 3 bases; junction bases outside the gene matches: 11. The CDR3 is 15 amino acids. The CDR3 sequence is CASNTQAGEGYEQYF. The CDR3 DNA is TGTGCCAGCAACACGCAAGCGGGAGAGGGCTACGAGCAGTACTTC.

This clone was counted once. The V gene is TRBV30, the J gene TRBJ1-2; D not certain. The germline gives CDR1 GTSNPN, CDR2 SVGIG (reference sequence). The germline V and J ends were trimmed by 3 bases and 4 bases, with 12 bases remaining between them. The CDR3 contains 13 residues. The CDR3 sequence is CAWSEGYSYGYTF. The CDR3, as DNA: TGTGCCTGGAGCGAGGGTTATAGCTATGGCTACACCTTC.

This chain connects TRBV19 to TRBJ2-3, with 10 positions matching TRBD2. Trimming cost V 4 bases and J 0 bases; bases outside gene matches: 4. CDR3 length: 16 amino acids. Germline-derived CDR1 and CDR2 are LNHDA and SQIVND (reference sequence). CDR3 sequence reads: CASSKGLAVSTDTQYF. In DNA, the CDR3 is TGTGCCAGTAGTAAAGGACTAGCGGTTAGCACAGATACGCAGTATTTT.

The chain employs TRBV7-2 and TRBJ2-1; 12 nucleotides align to TRBD2. CDR1 is SGHTA and CDR2 is FQGNSA in the germline V gene. V shed 5 bases and J 9 bases; nucleotides not matched to a gene: 8. CDR3 length: 15 amino acids. CDR3: CASSHGTSGFIEQFF. The DNA of the CDR3 is TGTGCCAGCAGCCATGGGACTAGCGGGTTTATTGAGCAGTTCTTC.

This chain joins TRBV4-3 and TRBJ2-2; TRBD2 matches 14 bases. V dropped 0 bases and J dropped 6; count of bases not matched to a gene: 6. CDR3 length equals 18 residues. CDR1 is LGHNA and CDR2 is YSLEER in the germline V gene. CDR3 bases: TGCGCCAGCAGCCAAGAACCCCCGACTAGCGGGAGGGCCGGGGAGCTGTTTTTT. Its translation is CASSQEPPTSGRAGELFF.

The V gene is TRBV6-5, the J gene TRBJ1-5; 7 nucleotides agree with TRBD1. V lost 5 bases to trimming and J lost 5 bases; unmatched junction nucleotides: 6. The CDR3 spans 14 residues. Per the germline V gene, CDR1 is MNHEY and CDR2 is SVGAGI. CDR3 sequence reads: CASSTTGYHQPQHF. The CDR3 nucleotides read TGTGCCAGCAGTACGACAGGGTACCATCAGCCCCAGCATTTT.

As DNA, the CDR3 is TGTGCCAGTAGTGCTCACGGTAGTAGCGGGAGAAGAGATACGCAGTATTTT. As protein: CASSAHGSSGRRDTQYF. The V gene is TRBV19, the J gene TRBJ2-3, with 9 bases that match TRBD2. CDR1 and CDR2 from the germline V gene are LNHDA and SQIVND (reference sequence). The CDR3 covers 17 residues. V lost 5 bases to trimming and J lost 5 bases; unmatched junction nucleotides: 14.

The J gene is TRBJ2-1, the V gene TRBV5-1; no clear D. The CDR3 covers 15 residues. The germline V gene encodes CDR1 SGHRS and CDR2 YFSETQ. V lost 3 bases and J 0 bases, leaving 10 bases between the germline ends. CDR3 protein: CASSSTPSSYNEQFF. Written as DNA, the CDR3 is TGCGCCAGCAGCTCCACACCTAGCTCCTACAATGAGCAGTTCTTC.

J is TRBJ2-3 and V is TRBV10-2; maybe TRBD2 (6 bases). This CDR3 comprises 12 residues. Germline CDR1 and CDR2: WSHSY and SAAADI. Trimming cost V 6 bases and J 7 bases, with 11 bases left between them. In DNA form, the CDR3 reads TGCGCCAGCAGGGCTAGCGAACATACGCAGTATTTT. As protein: CASRASEHTQYF.

A few counts support this clone. The V and J genes are TRBV4-2 and TRBJ2-1; D is perhaps TRBD1 (6 bases). The CDR3 is 16 residues long. V lost 3 bases, J lost 5 bases, and 17 bases lay in between. Germline CDR1 is LGHNA and CDR2 is YNFKEQ. The CDR3 DNA is TGTGCCAGCAGCCAGGCTCAGACAGGAGCCAACAATGAGCAGTTCTTC. Translating gives CASSQAQTGANNEQFF.

CDR3 protein: CASSVGVSGSQQYF. CDR3 in DNA: TGTGCCAGCAGCGTAGGAGTTAGCGGGAGCCAGCAGTACTTC. The chain joins TRBV9 to TRBJ2-7; 9 bases align to TRBD2. CDR3 size: 14 residues. Per germline, CDR1 SGDLS and CDR2 YYNGEE. The J segment lost 8 bases and the V segment lost 0 bases, leaving 6 bases of the junction unmatched.

The chain recombines TRBV5-8 with TRBJ2-2; D possibly corresponds to TRBD2 (6 bases). V lost 2 bases and J lost 0, with 11 bases in between. CDR3 length: 16 residues. Germline-derived CDR1 and CDR2 are SGHTS and YDEGEE. The CDR3, as DNA: TGTGCCAGCAGCTTAGGGAGGCACTCGAACACCGGGGAGCTGTTTTTT. It specifies CASSLGRHSNTGELFF.

The rearrangement uses TRBV5-1 and TRBJ2-2; 13 bases line up with TRBD2. After removal of 4 bases from V and 0 bases from J, the junction contained 6 bases not matched to a gene. The CDR3 runs 18 residues. Germline V CDR1 and CDR2: SGHRS, YFSETQ. CDR3 sequence (DNA): TGCGCCAGCAGCCCGCGACTAGCGGGAGGTCCGAACACCGGGGAGCTGTTTTTT. Residues: CASSPRLAGGPNTGELFF. Looking up the rest from reference TRBV5-1 and TRBJ2-2 gives the full variable domain: KAGVTQTPRYLIKTRGQQVTLSCSPISGHRSVSWYQQTPGQGLQFLFEYFSETQRNKGNFPGRFSGRQFSNSRSEMNVSTLELGDSALYLCASSPRLAGGPNTGELFFGEGSRLTVL.

The genes are TRBV7-2 and TRBJ2-1; 8 nucleotides agree with TRBD2. V trimming: 5 bases; J trimming: 4 bases; junction bases outside the gene matches: 7. Germline V gene data show CDR1 as SGHTA and CDR2 as FQGNSA. CDR3 length: 15 amino acids. The CDR3 is CASSLSGSQYNEQFF. The CDR3 nucleotides are TGTGCCAGCAGCCTGAGCGGGAGTCAATACAATGAGCAGTTCTTC.

This rearrangement joins TRBV7-3 to TRBJ1-6; D not resolved. The CDR3 contains 15 residues. The germline V gene encodes CDR1 SGHTA and CDR2 FQGTGA. The V gene lost 2 bases and the J gene lost 6 bases, with 11 bases spanning the gap. The CDR3 nucleotides are TGTGCCAGCAGCTTATATCAGATGTCTAATTCACCCCTCCACTTT. Encoded protein: CASSLYQMSNSPLHF.

The chain is built from TRBV11-1 and TRBJ2-2; TRBD2 matches 9 bases. Germline assignment: CDR1 SGHAT and CDR2 FQDESV (reference sequence). The CDR3 spans 17 residues. The V and J ends lost 5 bases and 3 bases, in that order; junction bases with no gene match: 10. The CDR3 region is CASSPIAGAVDTGELFF. The CDR3 DNA is TGTGCCAGCAGCCCAATAGCGGGAGCTGTAGACACCGGGGAGCTGTTTTTT.

V gene TRBV29-1 combines with J gene TRBJ2-3; the match to TRBD2 covers 9 bases. With V trimmed by 0 bases and J by 4 bases, 5 bases remained unmatched. CDR1 and CDR2 (germline): SQVTM, ANQGSEA. The CDR3 runs 15 residues. For the CDR3, the DNA is TGCAGCGTTGAAGAAAGACTAGCGGTATCAGATACGCAGTATTTT. Protein: CSVEERLAVSDTQYF.

The chain uses TRBV11-3 and TRBJ1-1, with 8 nucleotides matching TRBD1. The CDR3 sequence is 15 residues long. Germline lookup yields CDR1 SGHNT and CDR2 YENEEA. With V trimmed by 5 bases and J by 0 bases, 5 bases remained unmatched. CDR3 bases: TGTGCCAGCAGCCCCGGGACAGGAATGAACACTGAAGCTTTCTTT. It codes for CASSPGTGMNTEAFF. The full variable domain, rest sourced from reference TRBV11-3 and TRBJ1-1, is EAGVVQSPRYKIIEKKQPVAFWCNPISGHNTLYWYLQNLGQGPELLIRYENEEAVDDSQLPKDRFSAERLKGVDSTLKIQPAELGDSAVYLCASSPGTGMNTEAFFGQGTRLTVV.

The rearrangement joins TRBV7-2 to TRBJ1-2; tentative D call: TRBD1 (6 bases). The CDR3 extends over 15 amino acids. V lost 5 bases, J lost 4 bases, and 17 bases lay in between. Germline lookup yields CDR1 SGHTA and CDR2 FQGNSA. The CDR3 DNA is TGTGCCAGCAGCCAAGTACCAGGGGAAGGCTATGGCTACACCTTC. Its translation is CASSQVPGEGYGYTF.

The rearrangement joins TRBV29-1 to TRBJ2-2; TRBD2 agrees at 8 bases. CDR1 is SQVTM, CDR2 ANQGSEA, per germline. The CDR3 contains 17 residues. The trim removed 4 bases at V and 1 base at J, leaving 11 bases unmatched. The CDR3 DNA reads TGCAGCGTTGTTTCTCCAGCGGGGGCCCTGAACACCGGGGAGCTGTTTTTT. It translates to CSVVSPAGALNTGELFF.